These 2 T cell receptor beta chains share one sample of origin, sequenced in a study of cytomegalovirus exposure and HLA in healthy donors. 13 Jbeta primers and 60 Vbeta primers were used for the PCR. Sequencing used immunoSEQ multiplex PCR; TCRdb keeps in-frame clones, though not all of them. The sample consists of about 160,000 clones, 70% to 85% of them appearing once. Sequences were obtained from PBMCs. These receptors all stem from a man in his fifties in good health and CMV-seropositive.

This chain connects TRBV2 to TRBJ2-5; D perhaps matches TRBD2 (6 bases). V dropped 8 bases and J dropped 2 bases, with 12 bases sitting between them. Germline CDR1 reads SNHLY; CDR2 reads FYNNEI. This CDR3 has 13 amino acids. The chain's CDR3 is CASPARGQETQYF. The CDR3 nucleotides are TGTGCCAGCCCCGCGCGGGGTCAAGAGACCCAGTACTTC.

This clone appeared once. This chain links TRBV10-2 with TRBJ2-5; TRBD2 matches at 12 bases. Germline V CDR1 and CDR2: WSHSY, SAAADI. V lost 3 bases and J lost 5; bases outside the gene matches: 7. This CDR3 contains 16 residues. In DNA form, the CDR3 reads TGCGCCAGCAGTGAAGCTAGCGGGGGGGCCCGGGAGACCCAGTACTTC. It codes for CASSEASGGARETQYF.